This T cell receptor beta chain was sequenced in a study of radiotherapy plus CTLA-4 blockade in lung cancer (dated by TCRdb to the late 2010s). About the full investigation: Among enrolled patients, around 18% had an objective response and around 33% reached disease control.

V sheds 9 bases and J sheds 0 bases, leaving 12 bases between their ends. From the germline V gene, CDR1 is MDHEN and CDR2 is SYDVKM. From its cysteine to its phenylalanine, the CDR3 spans 14 amino acids. The kept DNA is CDR3 alone, 42 bases in frame from the first base. Notes on this clone: Its cognate antigen has yet to be identified. No qualities accompany the bases; no much larger clone lies one base away.

The study evaluated CTLA-4 blockade (ipilimumab) given together with focal radiation therapy in patients who had chemo-refractory metastatic non-small-cell lung cancer. Broad study findings and their caveats: The strongest predictors of response, as reported, were early dynamic changes in blood T cell clones along with a rise in serum interferon-beta after radiation. After treatment with radiotherapy and ipilimumab, TCR clones that originated in tumors expanded in peripheral blood.

The protocol used for the library was the immunoSEQ multiplex PCR assay. TCRdb holds this immuneACCESS table with in-frame rearrangements only. Some clones are missing; in checked studies, unresolved V genes explain under half, and the rest has no known cause. Present in this sample are roughly 90,000 clones, around 80% of which were seen just once. More than 20% of the sample is held by the ten biggest clonotypes. The starting material was peripheral blood, obtained from a patient treated with radiotherapy plus ipilimumab. The sequence joins TRBV28 to TRBJ1-3; the D gene is perhaps TRBD1, from 5 matching bases. This clonotype was sampled from a human donor with non-small cell lung cancer that progressed on radiotherapy plus ipilimumab. The CDR3 region reads CASIRTRSGNTIYF. The DNA is as follows: TGTGCCAGTATTAGGACACGCTCTGGAAACACCATATATTTT.